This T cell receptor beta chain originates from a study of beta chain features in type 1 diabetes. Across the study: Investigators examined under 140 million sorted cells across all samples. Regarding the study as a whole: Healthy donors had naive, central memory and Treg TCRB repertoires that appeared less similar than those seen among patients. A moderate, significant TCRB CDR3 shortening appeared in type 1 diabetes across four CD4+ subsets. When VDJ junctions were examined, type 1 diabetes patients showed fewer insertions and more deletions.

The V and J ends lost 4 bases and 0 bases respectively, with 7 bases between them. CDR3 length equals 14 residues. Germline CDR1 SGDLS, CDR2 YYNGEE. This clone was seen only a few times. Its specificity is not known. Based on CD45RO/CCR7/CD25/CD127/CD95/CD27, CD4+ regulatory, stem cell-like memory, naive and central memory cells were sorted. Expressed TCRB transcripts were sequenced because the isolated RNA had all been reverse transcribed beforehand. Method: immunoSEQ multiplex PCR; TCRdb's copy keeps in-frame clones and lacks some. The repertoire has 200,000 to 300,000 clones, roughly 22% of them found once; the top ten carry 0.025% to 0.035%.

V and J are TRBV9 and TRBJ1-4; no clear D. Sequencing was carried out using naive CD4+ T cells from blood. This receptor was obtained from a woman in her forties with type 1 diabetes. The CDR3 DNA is TGTGCCAGCAGCCCGGGAGCAACTAATGAAAAACTGTTTTTT. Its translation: CASSPGATNEKLFF.